This T cell receptor (beta chain) was identified during a study of blood T cell repertoires in COVID-19. On the study more broadly: Researchers got acute and convalescent COVID-19 samples from the United States, Italy and Spain. T cells, B-cell-depleted T cells, or PBMCs supplied cDNA or gDNA.

Authors' analysis steps: Amplification with reference gene primers provided the estimates of nucleated cell counts. Profiled with immunoSEQ multiplex PCR; TCRdb holds only in-frame clones, not every one. V, J and clone size were drawn from that table, and D and trimming were deduced from the DNA. The table includes some 88,000 clones, about 90% detected once. V lost 4 bases to trimming and J lost 9 bases; unmatched junction nucleotides: 4. The CDR3 covers 13 residues. Germline V gene data show CDR1 as MNHEY and CDR2 as SMNVEV (reference sequence). This TCR was recovered from a human donor with active COVID-19. The donor label of this sample is uncertain. The rearrangement uses TRBV27 and TRBJ2-2, with 8 bases matching TRBD1. The sequenced sample consisted of peripheral blood. CDR3 DNA: TGTGCCAGCAGTTCGACAGGGGCCAGGGAGCTGTTTTTT. It codes for CASSSTGARELFF.